The subject of this entry is one T cell receptor (beta chain). Germline V gives CDR1 SGHNT, CDR2 YYREEE (reference sequence). The CDR3 is 16 residues long. The V end lost 0 bases, the J end lost 4 bases, and 16 bases lay between the germline ends. Using immunoSEQ multiplex PCR, the repertoire was profiled, and TCRdb retains in-frame clones only, with some absent. The table shows 34,000 or so clones, with 80% to 95% occurring only once. This specimen belongs to a study of monozygotic twins with cystic fibrosis. The sample taken for sequencing was blood. The sequence was collected from a girl aged 2 to 10 with cystic fibrosis. The gene calls are TRBV5-4 and TRBJ1-2; D might be TRBD1 (6 bases). The CDR3 loop reads CASSLDWTESRYGYTF. As DNA, the CDR3 is TGTGCCAGCAGCTTGGATTGGACAGAGTCACGCTATGGCTACACCTTC. Full variable domain (missing parts from reference TRBV5-4 and TRBJ1-2): ETGVTQSPTHLIKTRGQQVTLRCSSQSGHNTVSWYQQALGQGPQFIFQYYREEENGRGNFPPRFSGLQFPNYSSELNVNALELDDSALYLCASSLDWTESRYGYTFGSGTRLTVV.